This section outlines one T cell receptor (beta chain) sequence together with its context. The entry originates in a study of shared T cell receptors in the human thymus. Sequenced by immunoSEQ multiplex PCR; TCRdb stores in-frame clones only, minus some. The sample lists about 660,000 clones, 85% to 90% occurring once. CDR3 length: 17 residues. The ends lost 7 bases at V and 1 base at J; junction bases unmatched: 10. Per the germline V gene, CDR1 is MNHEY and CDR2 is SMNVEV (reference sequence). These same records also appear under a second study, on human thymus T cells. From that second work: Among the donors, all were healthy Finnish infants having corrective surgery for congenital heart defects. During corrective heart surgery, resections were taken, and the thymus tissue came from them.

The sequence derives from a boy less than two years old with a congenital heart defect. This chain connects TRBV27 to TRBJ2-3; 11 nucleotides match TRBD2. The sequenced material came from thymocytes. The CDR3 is CASTLSGRGAGTDTQYF. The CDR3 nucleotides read TGTGCCAGCACTCTTAGCGGGAGGGGAGCGGGCACAGATACGCAGTATTTT.